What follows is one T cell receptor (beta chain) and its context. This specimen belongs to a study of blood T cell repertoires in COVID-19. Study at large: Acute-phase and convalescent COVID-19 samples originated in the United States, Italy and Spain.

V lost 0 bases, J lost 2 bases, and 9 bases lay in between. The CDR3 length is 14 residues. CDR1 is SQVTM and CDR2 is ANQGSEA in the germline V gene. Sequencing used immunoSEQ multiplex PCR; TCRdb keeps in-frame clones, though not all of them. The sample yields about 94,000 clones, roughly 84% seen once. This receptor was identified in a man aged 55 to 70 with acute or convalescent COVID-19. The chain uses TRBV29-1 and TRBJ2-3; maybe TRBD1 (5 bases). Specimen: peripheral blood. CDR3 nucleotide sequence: TGCAGCGTTGAAGATGGACAAGACACAGATACGCAGTATTTT. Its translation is CSVEDGQDTDTQYF.